A selection of T cell receptor beta chains follows, all from one sample in a study of CD8 T cells in Susac syndrome. TCRdb re-analysed the immunoSEQ multiplex PCR reads in MiXCR, keeping a single row per CDR3 protein. The sample lists 150,000 to 190,000 distinct CDR3 sequences; about 95% were seen once. Material: CD8+ T cells from PBMCs. These receptors all come from a human donor with multiple sclerosis. The CDR3 runs from the conserved cysteine through the conserved F or W. Each record gives: CDR3 protein, V gene, D gene, CDR3 length. The D gene is left open where the match is weak.

CDR3 protein: CASSIPRDRGNTGELFF
V gene: TRBV9
D gene: TRBD1
CDR3 length: 17

CDR3 protein: CSVEGANTEAFF
V gene: TRBV29-1
D gene: NA
CDR3 length: 12

CDR3 protein: CASSYPGGEGNEQYF
V gene: TRBV7-9
D gene: NA
CDR3 length: 15

CDR3 protein: CASSGGVLGGETQYF
V gene: TRBV6-1
D gene: TRBD2
CDR3 length: 15

CDR3 protein: CASSLGGGRPYNEQFF
V gene: TRBV11-2
D gene: NA
CDR3 length: 16

CDR3 protein: CASSSAWGYEQYF
V gene: TRBV7-9
D gene: NA
CDR3 length: 13

CDR3 protein: CASSNGLEETQYF
V gene: TRBV5-5
D gene: TRBD2
CDR3 length: 13

CDR3 protein: CSVEEGGTDFYGYTF
V gene: TRBV29-1
D gene: NA
CDR3 length: 15

CDR3 protein: CASSTTVNTEAFF
V gene: TRBV27
D gene: NA
CDR3 length: 13

CDR3 protein: CASSLEYVDTQYF
V gene: TRBV11-2
D gene: NA
CDR3 length: 13

CDR3 protein: CASSGTGGYEQFF
V gene: TRBV25-1
D gene: TRBD1
CDR3 length: 13

CDR3 protein: CASGRRDYEQYF
V gene: TRBV2
D gene: NA
CDR3 length: 12

CDR3 protein: CASQGEDGYGYTF
V gene: TRBV30
D gene: NA
CDR3 length: 13